The clone carrying this T cell receptor beta chain was found many times. Its specificity is unknown. V gave up 10 bases and J gave up 2 bases, with 17 bases separating them. CDR1 and CDR2 from the germline V gene are MNHNS and SASEGT. The CDR3 has 14 residues. These data originate in a study of regulatory T cells in long-lasting Graves disease. Regarding the study as a whole: It was in persistent disease that TRBV28, TRBJ1-2 and TRBJ2-5 were favored.

Described time point: newly diagnosed GD, antithyroid drugs for less than 3 months. With RNA extracted from PBMCs as input, the TCR library was made. Construction of TCR beta libraries relied on iRepertoire HTBI primers and on Arm-PCR targeting CDR3 regions. TCRdb reanalysed the multiplex PCR reads using MiXCR and keeps one entry per CDR3 protein. The sample holds about 210,000 distinct CDR3 sequences, 15% to 20% seen once. The same specimen was also included in a second study, on T cells in Graves' hyperthyroidism and ophthalmopathy.

The V and J genes are TRBV6-1 and TRBJ2-5, with D perhaps matching TRBD2 (5 bases). Material: peripheral blood mononuclear cells (PBMCs), obtained at new diagnosis, from a patient treated with antithyroid drugs. This clonotype was sampled from a woman aged 25-40 years with Graves disease. Here the CDR3 reads CATAMGRKQETQYF. The CDR3 bases are TGTGCCACTGCGATGGGGAGAAAGCAAGAGACCCAGTACTTC.